What follows are 9 T cell receptor beta chains derived from one specimen sequenced in a study of T cell changes during pregnancy in multiple sclerosis. The table came from immunoSEQ multiplex PCR; TCRdb's copy has only in-frame clones and leaves some out. Of more than 65,000 clones listed, 85% to 95% are singletons. The sequencing here drew on CD4+ T cells from peripheral blood mononuclear cells, taken before pregnancy. These receptors originate from a female donor with multiple sclerosis, enrolled in a pregnancy study.

The V gene is TRBV7-2, the J gene TRBJ2-7; tentative D call: TRBD2 (6 bases). The germline V gene encodes CDR1 SGHTA and CDR2 FQGNSA. V dropped 5 bases and J dropped 3 bases, with 14 bases sitting between them. The length of the CDR3 is 14 residues. The CDR3: CASSAAGTDYEQYF. CDR3 DNA sequence: TGTGCCAGCAGCGCCGCGGGGACGGACTACGAGCAGTACTTC.

The chain is built from TRBV21-1 and TRBJ2-7; TRBD1, as called in the table, went unchecked against the DNA. TRBV21-1 constitutes a pseudogene. This CDR3 is 18 amino acids long. CDR3 in DNA: TGTGCCAGCAGCAAAGACCCTTTCGACAGGGGGCGCGGCCACGAGCAGTACTTC. Its translation: CASSKDPFDRGRGHEQYF.

This chain uses TRBV5-1 with TRBJ1-2, with 7 bases that match TRBD1. Germline V lookup: CDR1 SGHRS, CDR2 YFSETQ. V shed 5 bases, J shed 4 bases, and the junction held 2 bases outside the gene matches. The CDR3 consists of 12 residues. The CDR3 here is CASRGDSYGYTF. CDR3 nucleotides: TGCGCCAGCAGAGGGGACAGCTATGGCTACACCTTC. Based on the CDR3 plus reference TRBV5-1 and TRBJ1-2, the full variable domain is KAGVTQTPRYLIKTRGQQVTLSCSPISGHRSVSWYQQTPGQGLQFLFEYFSETQRNKGNFPGRFSGRQFSNSRSEMNVSTLELGDSALYLCASRGDSYGYTFGSGTRLTVV.

The rearrangement links TRBV27 to TRBJ1-1; TRBD1 is a possible D gene (5 bases). The CDR3 spans 16 residues. Trimming shortened V by 3 bases and J by 2 bases, and 16 bases separated the two germline ends. Looked up from germline, CDR1 is MNHEY and CDR2 is SMNVEV (reference sequence). CDR3 loop: CASSFSPQGLNTEAFF. The CDR3 DNA is TGTGCCAGCAGTTTTTCTCCTCAGGGACTCAACACTGAAGCTTTCTTT.

The chain uses TRBV15 and TRBJ2-7; 11 positions match TRBD1. Germline assignment: CDR1 LNHNV and CDR2 YYDKDF (reference sequence). Trimming removed 2 bases from V and 2 bases from J; junction bases left unmatched: 8. There are 17 residues in the CDR3. The CDR3 coding sequence is TGTGCCACCAGCAGACCTTCACCGGGACAGGGGGCCTACGAGCAGTACTTC. Translated, it gives CATSRPSPGQGAYEQYF. The full variable domain, its missing parts supplied by reference TRBV15 and TRBJ2-7, is DAMVIQNPRYQVTQFGKPVTLSCSQTLNHNVMYWYQQKSSQAPKLLFHYYDKDFNNEADTPDNFQSRRPNTSFCFLDIRSPGLGDTAMYLCATSRPSPGQGAYEQYFGPGTRLTVT.

The chain links TRBV28 to TRBJ2-2; 9 bases line up with TRBD1. The germline V gene encodes CDR1 MDHEN and CDR2 SYDVKM. The CDR3 is made up of 17 amino acids. V shed 6 bases and J 1 base; nucleotides not matched to a gene: 9. CDR3 protein: CASSLITGGLNTGELFF. CDR3 in DNA: TGTGCCAGCAGCCTTATCACAGGGGGCCTGAACACCGGGGAGCTGTTTTTT.

This clone came up once. The V gene is TRBV5-1, the J gene TRBJ2-4; the D gene is possibly TRBD1 (6 bases). Germline-derived CDR1 and CDR2 are SGHRS and YFSETQ. V lost 0 bases to trimming and J lost 3 bases, with 7 bases between them. This CDR3 is built from 14 residues. The CDR3 protein is CASSLAGDKNIQYF. DNA for the CDR3: TGCGCCAGCAGCTTGGCAGGGGACAAAAACATTCAGTACTTC.

The chain joins TRBV6-5 to TRBJ2-2, with a weak D call TRBD1 (6 bases). The length of the CDR3 is 12 residues. Germline V gene sequence: CDR1 MNHEY, CDR2 SVGAGI. Deletions cut 6 bases from V and 6 bases from J, with 8 bases between. CDR3 in amino acids: CASRQGSGELFF. In DNA, the CDR3 is TGTGCCAGCAGGCAGGGGTCCGGGGAGCTGTTTTTT.

The chain recombines TRBV2 with TRBJ2-3; 8 bases are shared with TRBD1. The V gene's germline CDR1 is SNHLY and CDR2 FYNNEI. With V trimmed by 8 bases and J by 2 bases, 3 bases remained unmatched. This CDR3 region has 13 residues. The CDR3 loop reads CASRDRTTDTQYF. The CDR3 coding sequence is TGTGCCAGCCGGGACAGGACCACAGATACGCAGTATTTT.